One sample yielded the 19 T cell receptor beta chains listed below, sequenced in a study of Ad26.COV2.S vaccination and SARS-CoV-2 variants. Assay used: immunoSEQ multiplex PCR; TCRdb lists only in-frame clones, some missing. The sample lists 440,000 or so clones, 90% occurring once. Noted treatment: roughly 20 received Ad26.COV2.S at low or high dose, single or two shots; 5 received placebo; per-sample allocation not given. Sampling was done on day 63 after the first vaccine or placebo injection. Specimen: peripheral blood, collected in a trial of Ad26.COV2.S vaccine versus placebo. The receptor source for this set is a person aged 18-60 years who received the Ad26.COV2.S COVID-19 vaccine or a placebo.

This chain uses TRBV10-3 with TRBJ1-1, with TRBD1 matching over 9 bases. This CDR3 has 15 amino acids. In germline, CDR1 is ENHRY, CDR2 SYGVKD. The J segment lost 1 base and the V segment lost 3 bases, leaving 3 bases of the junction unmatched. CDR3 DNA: TGTGCCATCAGTGACACAGGGGGCCGGAACACTGAAGCTTTCTTT. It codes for CAISDTGGRNTEAFF.

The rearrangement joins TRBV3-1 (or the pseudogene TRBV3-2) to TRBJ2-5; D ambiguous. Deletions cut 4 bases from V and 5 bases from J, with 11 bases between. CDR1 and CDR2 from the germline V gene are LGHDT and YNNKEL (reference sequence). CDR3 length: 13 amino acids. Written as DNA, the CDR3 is TGTGCCAGCAGCCTGGGCCCTCCGGAGACCCAGTACTTC. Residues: CASSLGPPETQYF.

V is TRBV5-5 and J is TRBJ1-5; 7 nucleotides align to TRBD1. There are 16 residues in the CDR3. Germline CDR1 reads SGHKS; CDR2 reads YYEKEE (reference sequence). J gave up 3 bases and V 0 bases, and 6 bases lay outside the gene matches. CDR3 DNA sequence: TGTGCCAGCAGCTTGGGGGGGACAGATTACAATCAGCCCCAGCATTTT. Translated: CASSLGGTDYNQPQHF.

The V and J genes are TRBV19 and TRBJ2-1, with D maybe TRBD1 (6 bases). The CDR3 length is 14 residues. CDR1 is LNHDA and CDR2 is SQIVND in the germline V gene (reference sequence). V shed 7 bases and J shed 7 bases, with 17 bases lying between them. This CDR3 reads CASTKSQGPNEQFF. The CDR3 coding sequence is TGTGCCAGTACCAAATCTCAGGGGCCGAATGAGCAGTTCTTC.

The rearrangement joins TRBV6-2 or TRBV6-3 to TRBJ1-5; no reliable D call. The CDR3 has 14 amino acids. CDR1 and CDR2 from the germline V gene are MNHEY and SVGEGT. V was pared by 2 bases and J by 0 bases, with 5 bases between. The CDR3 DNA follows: TGTGCCAGCAGTTACCCACTTAGCAATCAGCCCCAGCATTTT. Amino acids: CASSYPLSNQPQHF.

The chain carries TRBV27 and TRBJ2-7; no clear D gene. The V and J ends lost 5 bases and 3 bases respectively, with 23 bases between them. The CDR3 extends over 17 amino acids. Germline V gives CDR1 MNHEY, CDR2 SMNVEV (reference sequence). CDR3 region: CASSLILRESHLYEQYF. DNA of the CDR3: TGTGCCAGCAGTCTGATTCTAAGGGAAAGCCACCTCTACGAGCAGTACTTC.

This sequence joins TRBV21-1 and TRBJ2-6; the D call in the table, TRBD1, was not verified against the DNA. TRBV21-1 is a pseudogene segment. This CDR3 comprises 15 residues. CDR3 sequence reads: CASSDQGSGANVLTF. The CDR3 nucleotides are TGTGCCAGCAGCGATCAGGGCTCTGGGGCCAACGTCCTGACTTTC.

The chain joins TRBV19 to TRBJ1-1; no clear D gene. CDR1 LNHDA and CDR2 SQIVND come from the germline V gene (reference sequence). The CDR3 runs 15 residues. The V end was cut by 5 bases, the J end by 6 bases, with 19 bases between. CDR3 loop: CASSAPQGGSSEAFF. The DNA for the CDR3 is TGTGCCAGTAGTGCCCCACAAGGAGGGTCTTCTGAAGCTTTCTTT.

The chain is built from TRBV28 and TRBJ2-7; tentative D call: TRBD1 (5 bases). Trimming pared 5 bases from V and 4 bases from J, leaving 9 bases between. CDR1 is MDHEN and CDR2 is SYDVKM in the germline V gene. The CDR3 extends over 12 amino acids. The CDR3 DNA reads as TGTGCCAGCAGTGCCCACAGGTACGAGCAGTACTTC. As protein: CASSAHRYEQYF.

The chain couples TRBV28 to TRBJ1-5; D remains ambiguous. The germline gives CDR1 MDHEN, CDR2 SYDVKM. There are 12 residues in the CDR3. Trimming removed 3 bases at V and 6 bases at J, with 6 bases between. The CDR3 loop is CASSFSRQPQHF. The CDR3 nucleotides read TGTGCCAGCAGTTTCTCTCGTCAGCCCCAGCATTTT. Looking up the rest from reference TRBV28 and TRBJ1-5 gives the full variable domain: DVKVTQSSRYLVKRTGEKVFLECVQDMDHENMFWYRQDPGLGLRLIYFSYDVKMKEKGDIPEGYSVSREKKERFSLILESASTNQTSMYLCASSFSRQPQHFGDGTRLSIL.

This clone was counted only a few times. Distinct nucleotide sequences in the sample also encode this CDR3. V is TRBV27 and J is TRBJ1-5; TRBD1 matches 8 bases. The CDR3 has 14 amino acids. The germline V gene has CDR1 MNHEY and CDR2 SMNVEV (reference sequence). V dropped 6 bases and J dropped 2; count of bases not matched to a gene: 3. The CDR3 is CASSPTGGNQPQHF. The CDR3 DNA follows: TGTGCCAGCAGCCCGACAGGGGGCAATCAGCCCCAGCATTTT.

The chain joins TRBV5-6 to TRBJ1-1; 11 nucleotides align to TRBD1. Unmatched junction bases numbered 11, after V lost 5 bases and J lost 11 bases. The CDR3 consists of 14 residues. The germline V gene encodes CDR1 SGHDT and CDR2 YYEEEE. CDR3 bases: TGTGCCAGCAGTCGGACGGGACAGGGGGACGGGGCTTTCTTT. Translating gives CASSRTGQGDGAFF.

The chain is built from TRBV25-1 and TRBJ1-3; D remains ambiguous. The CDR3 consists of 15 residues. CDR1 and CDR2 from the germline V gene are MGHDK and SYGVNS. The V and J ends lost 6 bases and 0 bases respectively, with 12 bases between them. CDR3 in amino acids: CASSLTASSGNTIYF. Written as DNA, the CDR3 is TGTGCCAGCAGCTTAACAGCGAGCTCTGGAAACACCATATATTTT.

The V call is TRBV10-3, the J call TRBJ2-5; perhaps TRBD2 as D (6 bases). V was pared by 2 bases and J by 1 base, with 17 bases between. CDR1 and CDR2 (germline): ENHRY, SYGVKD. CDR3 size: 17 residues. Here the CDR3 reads CAISEGRRGDFQETQYF. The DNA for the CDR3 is TGTGCCATCAGTGAGGGTCGGAGGGGAGATTTCCAAGAGACCCAGTACTTC.

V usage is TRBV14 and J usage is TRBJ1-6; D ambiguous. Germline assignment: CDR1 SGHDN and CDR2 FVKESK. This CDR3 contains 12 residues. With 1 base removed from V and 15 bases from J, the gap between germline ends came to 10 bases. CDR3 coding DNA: TGTGCCAGCAGCCAAGGAGTTGGGGTCCTCCACTTT. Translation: CASSQGVGVLHF.

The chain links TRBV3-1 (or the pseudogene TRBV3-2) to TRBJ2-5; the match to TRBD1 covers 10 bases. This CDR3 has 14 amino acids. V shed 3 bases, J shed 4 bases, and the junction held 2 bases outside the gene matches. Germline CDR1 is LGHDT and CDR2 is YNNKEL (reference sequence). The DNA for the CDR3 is TGTGCCAGCAGCCACGGGGACAGGGGAGAGACCCAGTACTTC. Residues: CASSHGDRGETQYF.

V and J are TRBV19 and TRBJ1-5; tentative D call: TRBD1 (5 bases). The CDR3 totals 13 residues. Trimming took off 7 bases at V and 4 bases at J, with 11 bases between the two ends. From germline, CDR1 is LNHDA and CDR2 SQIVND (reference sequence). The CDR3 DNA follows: TGTGCCAGTACCAGGGTCGAAAATCAGCCCCAGCATTTT. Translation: CASTRVENQPQHF.

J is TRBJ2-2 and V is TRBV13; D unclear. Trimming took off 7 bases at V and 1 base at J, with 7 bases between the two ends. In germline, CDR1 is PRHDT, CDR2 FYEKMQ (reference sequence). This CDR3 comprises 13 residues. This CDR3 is CASTPRNTGELFF. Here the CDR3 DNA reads TGTGCCAGCACCCCGCGGAACACCGGGGAGCTGTTTTTT.

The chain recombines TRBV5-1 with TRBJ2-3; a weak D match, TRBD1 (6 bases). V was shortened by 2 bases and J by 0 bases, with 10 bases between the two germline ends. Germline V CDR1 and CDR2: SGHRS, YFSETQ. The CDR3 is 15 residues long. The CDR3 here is CASSFGTSSTDTQYF. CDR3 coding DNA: TGCGCCAGCAGCTTCGGGACATCTAGCACAGATACGCAGTATTTT.